These T cell receptor beta chains were read from a single sample in a study of T cells after yellow fever vaccination. Each CDR3 protein is one row after TCRdb ran MiXCR on the 5' RACE reads. This repertoire shows about 330,000 distinct CDR3 sequences, 7% to 10% found once; its top ten account for approximately 18%. This specimen was PBMCs, taken about 41 days after the first yellow fever vaccination. Receptor source: a man between 18 and 29 years old who received the YFV17D yellow fever vaccine. CDR3s include the opening cysteine and the closing phenylalanine or tryptophan. The D gene is left open where the match is weak. The listing skips clone size in some rows; elsewhere it reads once, few, many or a size class.

TRBV28	NA	TRBJ1-2	few	CASSSGLRNYGYTF	TGTGCCAGCAGTTCTGGACTGCGTAACTATGGCTACACCTTC
TRBV9	NA	TRBJ1-6	few	CASSVQVPATSSNSPLHF	TGTGCCAGCAGCGTACAGGTTCCGGCTACGTCCTCTAATTCACCCCTCCACTTT
TRBV9	NA	TRBJ2-5	NA	CASSYSNGETQYF	TGTGCCAGCAGTTATAGCAATGGAGAGACCCAGTACTTC
TRBV20-1	NA	TRBJ2-3	NA	CSALGSSTDTQYF	TGCAGTGCTCTCGGTTCTAGCACAGATACGCAGTATTTT
TRBV4-3	NA	TRBJ2-3	NA	CASSLEPGDRADTQYF	TGCGCCAGCAGCCTGGAACCGGGGGATCGCGCAGATACGCAGTATTTT
TRBV29-1	NA	TRBJ2-3	few	CSVRGTLTDTQYF	TGCAGCGTGCGGGGGACACTCACAGATACGCAGTATTTT
TRBV29-1	NA	TRBJ2-2	many	CRRGLGKPPNTGELFF	TGCAGACGAGGCTTGGGGAAACCTCCGAACACCGGGGAGCTGTTTTTT
TRBV30	NA	TRBJ1-1	many	CAWDEGRTEAFF	TGTGCCTGGGATGAGGGTCGGACTGAAGCTTTCTTT
TRBV6-1	TRBD2	TRBJ2-5	few	CASRPSTSWETQYF	TGTGCCAGCAGGCCTTCGACTAGCTGGGAGACCCAGTACTTC
TRBV29-1	TRBD1	TRBJ1-2	NA	CSVRDRGEVYYGYTF	TGCAGCGTCCGGGACAGGGGAGAGGTTTATTATGGCTACACCTTC
TRBV7-2	NA	TRBJ1-5	NA	CASSLVAGTNQPQHF	TGTGCCAGCAGCTTAGTCGCGGGGACCAATCAGCCCCAGCATTTT
TRBV10-2	NA	TRBJ2-3	NA	CASSDIEHPTDTQYF	TGCGCCAGCAGTGACATTGAACACCCGACGGATACGCAGTATTTT